This T cell receptor beta chain is from a study of early stage breast cancer tumors. Across the study: ER+/PR+/HER2- status applied to about 70% of the 16 invasive breast tumors.

Whole-study results and caveats: Functional markers like CD4, CD8 and FOXP3 were missed in bulk sequencing. Compared with adjacent normal breast, tumors showed about 2.5-fold denser, more clonal T cells. In about 90% of the 16 patients, blood comparison separated tumor from normal breast.

This table comes from immunoSEQ multiplex PCR, and its TCRdb copy is limited to in-frame clones, with some not included. Found here are 9,000 to 9,500 clones, around 70% of them singletons; the top ten hold more than 6%. Germline V gene data show CDR1 as GTSNPN and CDR2 as SVGIG (reference sequence). The ends lost 3 bases at V and 5 bases at J; junction bases unmatched: 5. The CDR3 totals 16 residues. As regards this clone: Its antigen is as yet unknown.

The chain couples TRBV30 to TRBJ2-2; 14 nucleotides match TRBD2. Sequenced input: breast tumor tissue. This TCR derives from a person in their fifties or sixties with breast cancer. CDR3 in DNA: TGTGCCTGGAGAGGACTAGCGGGAGGAGGTACCGGGGAGCTGTTTTTT. Translation: CAWRGLAGGGTGELFF.